The 21 T cell receptor beta chains in this list originate from one sample, sequenced in a study of blood T cell repertoires in COVID-19. Clones were read by immunoSEQ multiplex PCR, and TCRdb kept only the in-frame ones, dropping some. The sample includes about 120,000 clones, 85% to 90% of them seen just once. Sequencing input: peripheral blood. The receptors shown here come from a woman in her sixties or seventies with COVID-19, enrolled during active disease.

The chain employs TRBV3-1 (or the pseudogene TRBV3-2) and TRBJ2-1, with 10 bases aligning to TRBD2. With 0 bases clipped from V and 4 bases from J, the junction kept 3 bases outside the gene matches. Germline assignment: CDR1 LGHDT and CDR2 YNNKEL (reference sequence). CDR3 length: 16 amino acids. In nucleotides, the CDR3 is TGTGCCAGCAGCCAAGATTTAGCGGGGGGTTACAATGAGCAGTTCTTC. It is translated as CASSQDLAGGYNEQFF.

Concerning this clone itself: One end of the junction is discordant with germline, which a read error may explain. The chain employs TRBV7-6 and TRBJ1-5; no firm D call. Germline values: CDR1 SGHVS, CDR2 FNYEAQ. The CDR3 is 13 residues long. The CDR3, as DNA: TGTGCCAGCAGCTTAGTTCCCAATGAGCCCCAGCATTTT. Protein sequence: CASSLVPNEPQHF.

This rearrangement joins TRBV7-2 to TRBJ2-2, with D perhaps TRBD2 (5 bases). CDR1 is SGHTA and CDR2 is FQGNSA in the germline V gene. Trimming shortened V by 1 base and J by 4 bases, and 10 bases separated the two germline ends. The CDR3 length is 15 residues. CDR3 amino acids: CASSLGGVGTGELFF. In nucleotides, the CDR3 is TGTGCCAGCAGCTTAGGGGGAGTCGGCACCGGGGAGCTGTTTTTT.

The J gene is TRBJ1-3, the V gene TRBV6-2 or TRBV6-3; a weak D match, TRBD1 (5 bases). The ends were cut back, 7 bases at V and 2 bases at J, with 24 bases in the middle. CDR1 is MNHEY, CDR2 SVGEGT, per germline. The CDR3 spans 18 residues. CDR3 coding DNA: TGTGCCAGCAACCCGCCCTTAGGACAACCAAGGACTGGAAACACCATATATTTT. Translation gives CASNPPLGQPRTGNTIYF.

By sample share, this clone is medium-sized. The rearrangement links TRBV7-3 to TRBJ2-7; TRBD2 might be the D (6 bases). The CDR3 runs to 12 residues. The V gene lost 1 base and the J gene lost 6 bases, with 7 bases spanning the gap. Looked up from germline, CDR1 is SGHTA and CDR2 is FQGTGA. The CDR3 loop reads CASSLMGGEQYF. In DNA form, the CDR3 reads TGTGCCAGCAGCTTAATGGGAGGCGAGCAGTACTTC. The full variable domain, completed using reference TRBV7-3 and TRBJ2-7, is GAGVSQTPSNKVTEKGKYVELRCDPISGHTALYWYRQSLGQGPEFLIYFQGTGAADDSGLPNDRFFAVRPEGSVSTLKIQRTERGDSAVYLCASSLMGGEQYFGPGTRLTVT.

The chain has TRBV7-2 and TRBJ2-7; the D gene is possibly TRBD2 (5 bases). The CDR3 spans 16 residues. Deletions cut 1 base from V and 2 bases from J, with 15 bases between. Germline CDR1 SGHTA, CDR2 FQGNSA. CDR3: CASSLGPATTPYEQYF. DNA for the CDR3: TGTGCCAGCAGCTTAGGACCCGCGACTACCCCCTACGAGCAGTACTTC.

This clone was observed a single time. This rearrangement joins TRBV5-6 to TRBJ1-2; 9 bases align to TRBD1. This CDR3 contains 14 residues. Germline CDR1 is SGHDT and CDR2 is YYEEEE. V lost 4 bases to trimming and J lost 4 bases; unmatched junction nucleotides: 5. CDR3 loop: CASSRGQGSYGYTF. CDR3 nucleotides: TGTGCCAGCAGCCGGGGACAGGGTAGCTATGGCTACACCTTC.

V usage is TRBV25-1 and J usage is TRBJ1-2; TRBD1 matches at 9 bases. The CDR3 covers 16 residues. CDR1 is MGHDK, CDR2 SYGVNS, per germline. The V segment lost 3 bases and the J segment 5 bases; nucleotides outside the gene matches: 10. The CDR3 reads CASSDPRQGVYYGYTF. Written as DNA, the CDR3 is TGTGCCAGCAGTGATCCCCGACAGGGGGTTTATTATGGCTACACCTTC.

The sample holds one count of this clone. This chain joins TRBV5-6 and TRBJ1-2, with D possibly being TRBD1 (5 bases). The V end was cut by 4 bases, the J end by 7 bases, with 17 bases between. The CDR3 is 14 residues long. CDR1 and CDR2 (germline): SGHDT, YYEEEE. CDR3: CASSPAWAGGGYTF. The CDR3 DNA follows: TGTGCCAGCAGCCCTGCGTGGGCCGGGGGTGGCTACACCTTC.

This clone was counted a single time. V gene TRBV4-1 combines with J gene TRBJ2-1; 9 bases line up with TRBD2. Germline trimming cut 0 bases from V and 8 bases from J; bases unmatched to any gene: 11. CDR1 and CDR2 from the germline V gene are MGHRA and YSYEKL. CDR3 length: 17 residues. The CDR3 bases are TGCGCCAGCAGCCAAGAGGGCAGCGCGGGGGGGATTTATGAGCAGTTCTTC. It yields the protein CASSQEGSAGGIYEQFF.

In DNA form, the CDR3 reads TGTGCCAGCAGCCCGGGGGGACAGGGAAAGAGGACTTTC. Translated: CASSPGGQGKRTF. The V and J genes are TRBV7-2 and TRBJ2-6; 9 bases line up with TRBD1. V was clipped by 5 bases and J by 18 bases; unmatched bases: 11. Germline CDR1 reads SGHTA; CDR2 reads FQGNSA. The CDR3 is 13 amino acids.

The J gene is TRBJ2-2, the V gene TRBV9; 7 bases align to TRBD1. V lost 0 bases and J lost 5; bases outside the gene matches: 7. The CDR3 runs to 16 residues. Germline V gives CDR1 SGDLS, CDR2 YYNGEE. This chain's CDR3 is CASSVAPLGQTGELFF. As DNA, the CDR3 is TGTGCCAGCAGCGTAGCACCCCTGGGACAGACCGGGGAGCTGTTTTTT.

The table lists this clone with many counts. The J gene is TRBJ1-1, the V gene TRBV11-2, with TRBD1 as a possible D gene (6 bases). V shed 1 base and J shed 4 bases, with 10 bases lying between them. Germline CDR1 SGHAT, CDR2 FQNNGV. This CDR3 has 14 residues. CDR3 nucleotide sequence: TGTGCCAGCAGCTTAGTGGGACACACCACTGAAGCTTTCTTT. Its protein is CASSLVGHTTEAFF.

V gene TRBV20-1 combines with J gene TRBJ1-2; the D is unclear. CDR3 length equals 11 residues. Germline assignment: CDR1 DFQATT and CDR2 SNEGSKA (reference sequence). The V and J ends lost 5 bases and 5 bases respectively, with 9 bases between them. The CDR3 nucleotides read TGCAGTGCTCACCGGGTTTATGGCTACACCTTC. Its protein is CSAHRVYGYTF.

The J gene is TRBJ1-1, the V gene TRBV7-9, with 8 bases aligning to TRBD1. This CDR3 comprises 19 residues. Germline-derived CDR1 and CDR2 are SEHNR and FQNEAQ (reference sequence). The junction had 13 bases not matched to a gene; V was cut back by 1 base and J by 0 bases. CDR3 DNA: TGTGCCAGCAGCTTAGTCCCCTCTCGGACAGGGTCCCTGAACACTGAAGCTTTCTTT. Its translation: CASSLVPSRTGSLNTEAFF.

This clone was seen a single time. The rearrangement links TRBV12-3 or TRBV12-4 to TRBJ2-4; a possible D gene is TRBD2 (5 bases). V lost 6 bases, J lost 5 bases, and 5 bases lay in between. The CDR3 has 11 residues. CDR3 loop: CASRRENIQYF. As DNA, the CDR3 is TGTGCCAGCAGGAGGGAAAACATTCAGTACTTC.

The chain employs TRBV5-1 and TRBJ2-7; 9 bases match TRBD2. The germline CDR1 and CDR2 sequences are SGHRS and YFSETQ. There are 14 residues in the CDR3. The V segment lost 5 bases and the J segment 2 bases; nucleotides outside the gene matches: 5. CDR3 bases: TGCGCCAGCAGTTGGGCTAGCGGGACCTACGAGCAGTACTTC. It specifies CASSWASGTYEQYF. The full variable domain, with the rest looked up from reference TRBV5-1 and TRBJ2-7, is KAGVTQTPRYLIKTRGQQVTLSCSPISGHRSVSWYQQTPGQGLQFLFEYFSETQRNKGNFPGRFSGRQFSNSRSEMNVSTLELGDSALYLCASSWASGTYEQYFGPGTRLTVT.

This sequence joins TRBV6-5 and TRBJ1-2; 8 nucleotides align to TRBD1. Unmatched junction bases numbered 6, after V lost 6 bases and J lost 6 bases. This CDR3 is 13 amino acids long. Germline-derived CDR1 and CDR2 are MNHEY and SVGAGI. This CDR3 is CASSQDRAHGYTF. CDR3 nucleotide sequence: TGTGCCAGCAGCCAGGACAGGGCCCATGGCTACACCTTC.

J is TRBJ2-7 and V is TRBV6-2 or TRBV6-3, with a weak D call TRBD1 (6 bases). Trimming took 2 bases from V and 8 from J, leaving 16 bases between them. The CDR3 extends over 14 amino acids. CDR1 and CDR2 from the germline V gene are MNHEY and SVGEGT. For the CDR3, the DNA is TGTGCCAGCAGTTACAGGGGGAAGACTACGCAGCAGTACTTC. Protein product: CASSYRGKTTQQYF.

The chain recombines TRBV19 with TRBJ2-1, with 10 bases lining up with TRBD1. Germline CDR1 is LNHDA and CDR2 is SQIVND (reference sequence). The ends lost 5 bases at V and 4 bases at J; junction bases unmatched: 5. CDR3 length: 15 amino acids. CDR3 in DNA: TGTGCCAGTAGTTGGACAGGGGGTAGTTACAATGAGCAGTTCTTC. Translation: CASSWTGGSYNEQFF.

The J gene is TRBJ2-3, the V gene TRBV11-2; 11 bases agree with TRBD2. The CDR3 runs 18 residues. Germline V gene sequence: CDR1 SGHAT, CDR2 FQNNGV. The V gene end was trimmed by 0 bases and the J gene end by 2 bases; junction bases not matched to a gene: 7. The CDR3 loop reads CASSLEALAGGPTDTQYF. DNA of the CDR3: TGTGCCAGCAGCTTAGAAGCGCTAGCGGGGGGCCCCACAGATACGCAGTATTTT.